The T cell receptor beta chain described here comes from a study of control samples from healthy donors and cancer patients. Germline V gene sequence: CDR1 SGHDT, CDR2 YYEEEE. V dropped 3 bases and J dropped 6; count of bases not matched to a gene: 5. The CDR3 sequence is 14 residues long. Clones were read by immunoSEQ multiplex PCR, and TCRdb kept only the in-frame ones, dropping some. Of around 130,000 clones listed, about nine tenths are singletons. Input material: blood. The V gene is TRBV5-6, the J gene TRBJ1-4; 7 nucleotides line up with TRBD1. This TCR derives from a man aged 18 to 30 in good health. CDR3 DNA sequence: TGTGCCAGCAGCTCGGACAGGTTGGATGAAAAACTGTTTTTT. Translating gives CASSSDRLDEKLFF.